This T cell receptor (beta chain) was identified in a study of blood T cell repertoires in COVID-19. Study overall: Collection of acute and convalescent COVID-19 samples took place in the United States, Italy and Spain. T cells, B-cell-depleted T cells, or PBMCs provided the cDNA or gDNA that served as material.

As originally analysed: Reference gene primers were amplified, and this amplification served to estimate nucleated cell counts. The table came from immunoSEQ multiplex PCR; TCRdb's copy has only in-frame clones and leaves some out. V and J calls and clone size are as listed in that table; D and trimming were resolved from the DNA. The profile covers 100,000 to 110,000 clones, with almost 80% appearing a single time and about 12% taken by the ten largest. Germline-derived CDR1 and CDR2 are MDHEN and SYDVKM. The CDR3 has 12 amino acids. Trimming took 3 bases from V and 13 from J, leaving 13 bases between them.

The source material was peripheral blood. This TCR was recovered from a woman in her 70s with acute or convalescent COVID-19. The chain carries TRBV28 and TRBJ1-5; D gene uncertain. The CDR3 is CASSFLRTLQHF. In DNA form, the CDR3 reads TGTGCCAGCAGTTTCCTACGAACTCTTCAGCATTTT.